This T cell receptor beta chain originates from a study of blood T cells in healthy people across ages. Turning to the study itself: About one barcoded beta molecule per two T cells was the capture yield of template switching.

Points on this clonotype: Its matching antigen is unknown.

General observations from the study: The long-lived group displayed more naive CD4+ cells, plus higher diversity, than the aged donors did. The authors considered diversity estimates from one million T cells to be underestimates. The recorded TCR beta diversity per million T cells decreased in a roughly linear manner with age.

Primed by a sample-barcoded 5' primer and a J-beta primer mix, a second PCR proceeded for roughly 6 to 12 cycles. TCRdb re-derived calls from the 5' RACE reads in MiXCR, one entry per CDR3 protein. Among a few hundred thousand distinct CDR3 sequences, approximately 52% were seen once, and the ten largest hold under 65%. Germline V gene data show CDR1 as SNHLY and CDR2 as FYNNEI. The CDR3 has 15 residues. Deletions cut 8 bases from V and 1 base from J, with 14 bases between. V is TRBV2 and J is TRBJ1-4; D remains unclear. Source material: blood. This sequence was found in a man between 60 and 75 years old in good health. CDR3 amino acids: CASSLPGVTNEKLFF. The DNA for the CDR3 is TGTGCCAGCTCCCTACCTGGAGTAACTAATGAAAAACTGTTTTTT.